This TCR beta chain derives from a study of cytomegalovirus exposure and HLA in healthy donors (dated by TCRdb to 2016 to 2017). For the study in its entirety: According to an earlier analysis of 550 to 750 of the donors, about 179 million T cells yielded roughly 110 million unique TCR beta sequences and approximately 280 Gb of sequence data. The number of donors typed differed by locus, with about 620-630 for A, B, C, DRB1 and DQB1, more than 500 for DQA1, approximately 570 for DPA1, and around 460 for DPB1. In a later analysis, previously published TCR beta repertoires from about 670 donors were re-analyzed and high-resolution HLA genotyping was added so that TCR occurrence patterns could be studied. An early release covering about 600 HLA-typed donors comprised 250 to 350 gigabases of sequencing data and 65 million to 100 million unique TCR sequences. On average, about 240,000 unique TCR beta nucleotide sequences were sequenced per donor among a few hundred genotyped donors of the cohort, with roughly 18% of those sequences being non-productive. The study was designed to test whether signatures of past pathogen exposure could be identified by cataloging public T cell receptors. Roughly 5 DR-DQ haplotypes were handled as single units for association and clustering because linkage in the cohort was strong. The later analysis used no new phenotypic data to find candidate immune exposures, relying instead on TCR beta sequences and their occurrence across donors. High-throughput TCR immunosequencing, statistical association of individual TCRs with disease status, and machine learning were combined to predict cytomegalovirus infection status. Donor age, sex, ethnicity and CMV serostatus were collected together with the repertoire data. A later genetic analysis took genome-wide SNP genotypes for about 65% of the 666 donors and used that subset as a discovery cohort. All discovery cohort repertoires had been generated using a single sequencing platform. Of the roughly 410 genotyped donors, over 80% were placed in the genetic ancestry cluster associated with self-reported Caucasian donors. Class I and class II HLA loci were covered by the typing at four-digit resolution. In addition to the first cohort of roughly 670 subjects, a separate validation cohort of approximately 130 different subjects was used. In an earlier analysis of roughly 540 of the donors, high-throughput TCR beta sequencing was used to judge whether each TCR beta V gene segment behaved as functional or pseudogenic. The study profiled the T cell repertoires of hundreds of subjects by immunosequencing and related them to cytomegalovirus serostatus. Broader findings and caveats from the paper: Some IMGT-functional V segments, including TRBV6-2 and TRBV6-3, could not be distinguished by the 87-base-pair reads and were therefore excluded. Because counts were too low, more than 15 rarely observed V segments, including chromosome 9 orphons, were excluded from the earlier analysis of about 500 of the donors. A later analysis found that TCR association rates varied across HLA loci, with DRB1 alleles showing the most associated TCRs and HLA-C alleles the fewest. Cytomegalovirus status was reported to be diagnosed by the classifier with high specificity and sensitivity in both the original and validation cohorts. The study gave a list of about 160 TCR beta chains associated with cytomegalovirus. A later analysis reported that several top co-occurrence clusters appeared linked to parvovirus B19, influenza, CMV and Epstein-Barr virus. A group of highly shared sequence variants was considered likely to be a technical artifact of the sequencing pipeline. At a false discovery rate of 0.05, a later analysis linked some 17,000 TCR beta sequences to specific HLA alleles. A later genetic analysis reported fewer N-insertions in productive TCRs among donors in an Asian-associated ancestry cluster than the approximately 670-donor mean. A further reported finding was that TCR beta sequences accurately predicted the HLA-A and HLA-B alleles for most subjects in the first cohort. HLA typing was unavailable for some donors at each locus, so association tests used only the typed subset. Correlated functional status among segregating V segments might reflect linkage disequilibrium, but an unknown experimental factor could not be ruled out. A few of the identified cytomegalovirus-associated TCR beta chains were confirmed in vitro to be specific for cytomegalovirus antigens. In a later analysis, most CMV-associated TCR beta chains were found to appear HLA-restricted, with HLA associations seemingly driven largely by CMV exposure. For the cohort, immune exposure information was limited to CMV serostatus. In a later genetic analysis, a missense DCLRE1C variant was associated with V-gene and J-gene trimming of TCR beta chains, and the association was replicated in an independent cohort. A later analysis found that HLA-associated TCR beta chains were more clonally expanded and had lower generation probabilities than equally common non-associated chains. When HLA alleles, especially DR and DQ, strongly co-occurred, TCR associations were difficult to assign to individual alleles. Roughly uniform sequencing depth across donors was assumed in presence/absence analyses, although this assumption may not hold. An earlier analysis of some 590 of the donors showed that most TCR beta V segments appeared in productive rearrangements either about 90% or about 30% of the time, which broadly matched IMGT annotations. According to the authors, the approach could potentially be generalized to other disease states and immunological phenotypes. In this cohort, only TCR beta chains were sequenced, and detectable features were limited by the absence of alpha or paired-chain data. Across donors, most TCR sequences were observed very rarely, whereas some public TCRs were present in many individuals.

Remarks on this clone: This receptor's antigen is unknown. Within one base of it there is no much larger clone, and no base qualities were kept.

The receptor library was made with the immunoSEQ multiplex PCR assay. The multiplex PCR relied on a mix of 60 forward primers for TCR Vbeta segments and 13 reverse primers for TCR Jbeta segments. Amplification of the CDR3 region of rearranged TCR beta genes was performed with a multiplex PCR assay on genomic DNA. On the Illumina HiSeq System, the amplified TCR beta libraries were sequenced as 87-base-pair reads. As for the original processing: A later analysis counted some 80 million unique TCR beta chains across the 600 to 850 repertoires, and some 11 million of these chains were shared by at least two donors. To remove PCR and sequencing errors, raw reads were error-corrected and collapsed into unique sequences using a nearest-neighbor algorithm that merged closely related sequences. CDR3 sequences were aligned to IMGT reference sequences to assign V, D and J gene segments. For a sequence to be retained, a match of at least six nucleotides to both a V gene segment and a J gene segment was required. Rearrangements were called productive when the CDR3 lacked stop codons and stayed in frame with V and J; all others were non-productive. Following IMGT convention, CDR3 was defined as the stretch from the second conserved V-encoded cysteine to the conserved J-encoded phenylalanine. The earlier analysis of about 560 of the donors excluded any sequence lacking an unambiguous match to a single V gene segment. In an earlier analysis of 450 to 750 of the donors, a V segment was called functional when productive rearrangements were above 56.7%, and segregating when the standard deviation between donors exceeded 5%. A statistical classification framework was built to diagnose cytomegalovirus status from the catalog of TCR beta chain sequences. In a later analysis, V and J genes were assigned by comparing TCR nucleotide sequences against IMGT/GENE-DB human TR gene sequences. A later analysis assigned CDR3 sequences and most-parsimonious VDJ recombination scenarios with the TCRdist pipeline. A later analysis defined each TCR beta chain by its CDR3 amino acid sequence plus V-gene family, and excluded reads lacking a unique V-gene family. A later analysis removed nearly 600 highly shared, low-generation-probability nucleotide sequences to deal with suspected cross-contamination and a sequencing artifact. In a later analysis, a clonal expansion index for each public chain was calculated from normalized within-repertoire ranks of inferred template counts. Generation probabilities in a later analysis came from a VDJ recombination model fitted to out-of-frame rearrangements, and those results were checked against IGoR. In a later analysis, hypergeometric tests were used to score TCR-TCR, TCR-HLA and TCR-CMV co-occurrence, with a repertoire-size bias correction applied to TCR pairs. To estimate false discovery rates, a later analysis permuted the HLA or CMV assignments 20 times. A later analysis grouped co-occurring TCRs with DBSCAN, adding TCRdist sequence similarity when clustering within HLA-allele-positive subsets. Repertoires with fewer than 30,000 or more than 120,000 public chains were left out of co-occurrence clustering, as were about 5 repertoires with anomalous nucleotide sharing. TCRdb carries this immuneACCESS record with in-frame sequences only. Its versions omit some clonotypes, under half of them owing to an unresolved V gene in the studies checked, with the rest unexplained. V and J calls and clone size are those listed in that table; D and trimming were worked out from the DNA. For this sample there are about 140,000 clones; roughly 78% appear just once. Roughly 3.1% of the sample is held by the ten biggest clonotypes.

The cohort consisted of more than 650 healthy bone marrow donors. Cohort members were all nominally healthy when sampled, although unrecorded immune exposures were likely present. The donor tested CMV seropositive, placing the donor among the 250 to 300 seropositive members of the cohort. A peripheral blood sample was collected from each donor, and TCR beta sequencing was performed on peripheral blood mononuclear cells. The Qiagen DNeasy Blood Extraction Kit was used to extract genomic DNA from the blood cell samples. V sheds 0 bases and J sheds 4 bases, leaving 11 bases between their ends. Taken from cysteine to phenylalanine, the CDR3 has 15 residues. The only DNA kept is the CDR3, 45 bases in frame from the first base. CDR1 and CDR2, looked up from the germline V gene, are SGHRS and YFSETQ.

This TCR came from a man aged 18 to 30 in good health and CMV-seropositive. This sequence uses TRBV5-1 and TRBJ1-5, and the D gene may be TRBD1, 6 bases matching. Sequenced input: PBMCs. This receptor has the CDR3 CASSLGTAENQPQHF. The sequence in DNA is TGCGCCAGCAGCTTGGGGACAGCCGAGAATCAGCCCCAGCATTTT.